Reported below is one T cell receptor beta chain. Its specificity is not known. The study tagged each TCR cDNA molecule with a unique molecular identifier. Via MiXCR, TCRdb re-called the 5' RACE reads, giving one row per CDR3 protein. This table has approximately 100,000 distinct CDR3 sequences, just under 20% appearing once. The CDR3 sequence is 16 residues long. The trim removed 4 bases at V and 7 bases at J, leaving 13 bases unmatched. Germline CDR1 LGHNA, CDR2 YSLEER. Specified time point: blood at routine non-recurrence follow-up after resection. From tumor, nontumor lung or frozen PBMC, whole RNA was taken unsorted for sequencing. The data were taken from a study of spatial heterogeneity in lung cancer. Study in general: On average, each unique TCR and UMI combination appeared more than ten times in raw reads.

Whole-study results and caveats: Among blood samples, ubiquitous expanded tumor TCRs appeared more at resection than at follow-up.

This chain joins TRBV4-3 and TRBJ2-1; 7 bases are shared with TRBD1. The origin of this receptor is a male donor with early-stage non-small cell lung cancer. Sequencing used PBMCs, obtained at follow-up. The DNA for the CDR3 is TGCGCCAGCAGCCCTACAACAGGGGACCGAGTTAATGAGCAGTTCTTC. Protein product: CASSPTTGDRVNEQFF.